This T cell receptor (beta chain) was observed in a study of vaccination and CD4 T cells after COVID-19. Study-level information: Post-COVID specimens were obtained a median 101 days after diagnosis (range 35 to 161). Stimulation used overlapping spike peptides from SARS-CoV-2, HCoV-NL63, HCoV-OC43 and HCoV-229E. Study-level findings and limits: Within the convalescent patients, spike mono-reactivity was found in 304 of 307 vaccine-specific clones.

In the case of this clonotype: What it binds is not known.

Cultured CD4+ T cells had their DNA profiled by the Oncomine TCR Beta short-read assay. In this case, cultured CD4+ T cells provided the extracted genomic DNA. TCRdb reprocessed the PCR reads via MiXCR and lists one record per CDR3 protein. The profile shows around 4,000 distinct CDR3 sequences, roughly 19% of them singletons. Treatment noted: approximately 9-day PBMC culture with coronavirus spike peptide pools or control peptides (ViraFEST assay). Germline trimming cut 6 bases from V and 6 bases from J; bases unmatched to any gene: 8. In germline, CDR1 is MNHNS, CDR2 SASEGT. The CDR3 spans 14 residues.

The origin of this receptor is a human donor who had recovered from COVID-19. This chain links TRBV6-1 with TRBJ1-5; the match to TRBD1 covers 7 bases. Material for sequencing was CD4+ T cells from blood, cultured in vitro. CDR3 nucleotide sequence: TGTGCCAGCAGCCCAGCACAGGGGTTTCAGCCCCAGCATTTT. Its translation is CASSPAQGFQPQHF.